The sequence of this TCR beta chain was determined in a study of blood T cell repertoires in COVID-19. Data came from immunoSEQ multiplex PCR; TCRdb stores just in-frame clones and leaves some out. This sample has about 78,000 clones, with approximately 80% found just once. Germline CDR1 is MNHEY and CDR2 is SVGAGI. The CDR3 length is 14 residues. Trimming stripped 5 bases from V and 2 bases from J, with 13 bases between. The chain employs TRBV6-5 and TRBJ2-7; tentatively, D is TRBD1 (5 bases). This sequence originates from a man aged 55 to 70 with active or convalescent COVID-19. The specimen was peripheral blood. The DNA of the CDR3 is TGTGCCAGCAGTCCCGCAGGGCCCCCCTACGAGCAGTACTTC. Protein product: CASSPAGPPYEQYF.